These 16 T cell receptor beta chains came from one sample sequenced in a study of blood T cell repertoires in COVID-19. Here immunoSEQ multiplex PCR was the method, and the copy in TCRdb shows in-frame clones only, minus some. The sample yields roughly 150,000 clones, more than 80% seen once. Material for sequencing was peripheral blood. The receptors originated from a man aged 18 to 30 with COVID-19, enrolled during active disease.

This chain joins TRBV4-1 and TRBJ2-7; tentatively, D is TRBD2 (7 bases). In germline, CDR1 is MGHRA, CDR2 YSYEKL. The CDR3 spans 17 residues. The V end was cut by 4 bases, the J end by 5 bases, with 24 bases between. CDR3 in DNA: TGCGCCAGCAGCCGGGGGGGGCTAGCGGTCCTGGGAAACGAGCAGTACTTC. Translating gives CASSRGGLAVLGNEQYF.

The V call is TRBV10-3, the J call TRBJ2-7; TRBD2 agrees at 8 bases. The CDR3 is made up of 16 amino acids. The junction had 12 bases not matched to a gene; V was cut back by 4 bases and J by 4 bases. Germline V gene lookup returns CDR1 ENHRY and CDR2 SYGVKD. The CDR3 is CAISVLGSGIGYEQYF. The CDR3 DNA reads as TGTGCCATCAGTGTGCTCGGTAGCGGGATAGGGTACGAGCAGTACTTC.

The V gene is TRBV9, the J gene TRBJ2-5; D is unresolved. The germline V gene encodes CDR1 SGDLS and CDR2 YYNGEE. CDR3 size: 14 residues. The ends were cut back, 0 bases at V and 5 bases at J, with 11 bases in the middle. The CDR3 is CASSVEAGPETQYF. CDR3 in DNA: TGTGCCAGCAGCGTAGAGGCAGGTCCCGAGACCCAGTACTTC.

This chain uses TRBV4-1 with TRBJ2-2; 12 nucleotides agree with TRBD2. The CDR3 is 20 amino acids. Germline CDR1 MGHRA, CDR2 YSYEKL. V shed 0 bases and J 3 bases; nucleotides not matched to a gene: 11. CDR3 protein: CASSQDTATSGRPYTGELFF. The CDR3 DNA reads as TGCGCCAGCAGCCAAGATACCGCAACTAGCGGGAGGCCATACACCGGGGAGCTGTTTTTT.

This clone was seen a handful of times. The chain links TRBV4-1 to TRBJ2-1; 7 nucleotides agree with TRBD2. The CDR3 has 14 residues. The germline V gene has CDR1 MGHRA and CDR2 YSYEKL. J was trimmed by 7 bases and V by 4 bases; bases with no gene match: 7. CDR3 amino acids: CASSPQREVNEQFF. DNA of the CDR3: TGCGCCAGCAGCCCTCAGCGGGAAGTAAATGAGCAGTTCTTC.

The V gene is TRBV14, the J gene TRBJ2-7; D might be TRBD2 (5 bases). The CDR3 is 16 residues long. With 1 base removed from V and 2 bases from J, the gap between germline ends came to 15 bases. Germline V gene lookup returns CDR1 SGHDN and CDR2 FVKESK. CDR3 protein: CASSQGWAGGTYEQYF. The CDR3 nucleotides read TGTGCCAGCAGCCAAGGCTGGGCGGGCGGAACCTACGAGCAGTACTTC.

This sequence joins TRBV3-1 (or the pseudogene TRBV3-2) and TRBJ2-1, with 9 bases identical to TRBD2. This CDR3 has 16 amino acids. Losses at the gene ends were 0 bases for V and 4 bases for J; bases not matched to a gene: 4. The V gene's germline CDR1 is LGHDT and CDR2 YNNKEL (reference sequence). The CDR3 region is CASSQEPSGTYNEQFF. In DNA, the CDR3 is TGTGCCAGCAGCCAAGAACCTAGCGGGACTTACAATGAGCAGTTCTTC.

CDR3 sequence (DNA): TGTGCCTGGAGTGTAGGACAGGGTGCCCGTCAGCCCCAGCATTTT. Amino acid sequence: CAWSVGQGARQPQHF. The chain employs TRBV30 and TRBJ1-5; TRBD1 agrees at 8 bases. The CDR3 spans 15 residues. CDR1 GTSNPN and CDR2 SVGIG come from the germline V gene (reference sequence). After removal of 0 bases from V and 6 bases from J, the junction contained 7 bases not matched to a gene. The full variable domain, rest sourced from reference TRBV30 and TRBJ1-5, is SQTIHQWPATLVQPVGSPLSLECTVEGTSNPNLYWYRQAAGRGLQLLFYSVGIGQISSEVPQNLSASRPQDRQFILSSKKLLLSDSGFYLCAWSVGQGARQPQHFGDGTRLSIL.

The chain joins TRBV11-2 to TRBJ2-1; 10 bases fit TRBD1. V shed 8 bases, J shed 6 bases, and the junction held 10 bases outside the gene matches. This CDR3 spans 15 amino acids. CDR1 and CDR2 (germline): SGHAT, FQNNGV. The CDR3 DNA reads TGTGCCAGCCAGCCCCCCCGACAGGGGGCCAATGAGCAGTTCTTC. Its translation: CASQPPRQGANEQFF.

The chain joins TRBV7-9 to TRBJ1-5; D may be TRBD1 (6 bases). V was clipped by 5 bases and J by 2 bases, with 16 bases between them. Germline lookup yields CDR1 SEHNR and CDR2 FQNEAQ (reference sequence). This CDR3 is built from 16 residues. CDR3 nucleotides: TGTGCCAGCAGCGCGACAGGTGGGCGGCGCAATCAGCCCCAGCATTTT. Translated, it gives CASSATGGRRNQPQHF.

This sequence joins TRBV28 and TRBJ1-2, with 7 bases lining up with TRBD1. The CDR3 has 13 residues. The germline CDR1 and CDR2 sequences are MDHEN and SYDVKM. Unmatched junction bases numbered 5, after V lost 6 bases and J lost 4 bases. CDR3 region: CASRDGTAYGYTF. In DNA form, the CDR3 reads TGTGCCAGCAGGGATGGGACAGCCTATGGCTACACCTTC.

This sequence joins TRBV19 and TRBJ2-3; maybe TRBD2 (5 bases). Germline-derived CDR1 and CDR2 are LNHDA and SQIVND (reference sequence). The V end lost 8 bases, the J end lost 0 bases, and 18 bases lay between the germline ends. The CDR3 covers 16 residues. CDR3 sequence: CASSLRERSSTDTQYF. CDR3 sequence (DNA): TGTGCCAGTTCCCTTAGGGAGCGTTCTAGCACAGATACGCAGTATTTT.

This clone was counted a few times. V is TRBV4-3 and J is TRBJ1-2; D is unresolved. Germline CDR1 is LGHNA and CDR2 is YSLEER. Trimming pared 2 bases from V and 3 bases from J, leaving 7 bases between. The length of the CDR3 is 13 residues. As DNA, the CDR3 is TGCGCCAGCAGCCAAATGGCACACTATGGCTACACCTTC. Protein: CASSQMAHYGYTF.

The genes are TRBV5-1 and TRBJ2-2, with D possibly being TRBD1 (6 bases). V was cut by 0 bases and J by 4 bases, with 7 bases left in between. The germline V gene encodes CDR1 SGHRS and CDR2 YFSETQ. The CDR3 sequence is 14 residues long. The CDR3 bases are TGCGCCAGCAGCTTGGAAGGGGGCACCGGGGAGCTGTTTTTT. Translating gives CASSLEGGTGELFF.

The chain has TRBV28 and TRBJ1-2, with D uncertain. In germline, CDR1 is MDHEN, CDR2 SYDVKM. Deletions cut 3 bases from V and 0 bases from J, with 29 bases between. The CDR3 length is 21 residues. The CDR3 protein is CASSFGSAVFGILKANYGYTF. In DNA, the CDR3 is TGTGCCAGCAGTTTTGGCTCAGCCGTGTTCGGGATTCTAAAAGCTAACTATGGCTACACCTTC.

For this clone: Germline is not matched at one junction end, which may reflect a read error. The rearrangement uses TRBV19 and TRBJ1-4, with D perhaps TRBD1 (5 bases). This CDR3 contains 16 residues. CDR1 LNHDA and CDR2 SQIVND come from the germline V gene (reference sequence). The CDR3 DNA reads as TGTGCCAGTAGTATTTGGTCTGGGGCCCAGCCAAGGCAACTGCTTTTT. This translates into CASSIWSGAQPRQLLF.